This T cell receptor beta chain is from a study of T cell repertoires in aging, cancer and after chemotherapy. Study information: Six age groups, ranging from 30 or younger to 70 or older, included the donors. Glioblastoma patients receiving temozolomide-based therapy gave paired samples before and after chemotherapy.

CDR3 length equals 14 residues. V gave up 1 base and J gave up 4 bases, with 10 bases separating them. The germline V gene encodes CDR1 KGHSH and CDR2 LQKENI. By its share, this clonotype is medium-sized. The antigen is not known. Amplification of TCR beta used genomic DNA extracted from peripheral blood. Multiplex touch-down PCR with TRB-A/B primers amplified rearranged V-D-J TRB sequences. TCRdb reprocessed the multiplex PCR reads via MiXCR and lists one record per CDR3 protein. The sample includes some 3,100 distinct CDR3 sequences, roughly a quarter of them seen just once. Points from the study as a whole: Loss of evenness, beyond lost richness, contributed to age-related TCR diversity decline in cancer patients. These repertoire data do not allow conclusions about immunological memory after chemotherapy.

The specimen sequenced was blood. This TCR was sampled from a human donor with a solid tumor. The chain recombines TRBV18 with TRBJ2-5; no firm D call. The CDR3: CASSPRGSGETQYF. The CDR3 DNA is TGTGCCAGCTCACCACGGGGATCAGGAGAGACCCAGTACTTC.